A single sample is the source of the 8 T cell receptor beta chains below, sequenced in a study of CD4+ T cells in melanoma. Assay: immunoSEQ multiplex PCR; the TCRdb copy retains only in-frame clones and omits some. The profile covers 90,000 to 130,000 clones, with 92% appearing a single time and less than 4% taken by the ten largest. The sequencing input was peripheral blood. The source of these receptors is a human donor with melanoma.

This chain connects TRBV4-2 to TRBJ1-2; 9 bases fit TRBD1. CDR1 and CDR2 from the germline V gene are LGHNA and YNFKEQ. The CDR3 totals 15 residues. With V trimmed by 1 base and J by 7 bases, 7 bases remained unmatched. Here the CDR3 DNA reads TGTGCCAGCAGCCAAGCAAACGACAGGGGGATTGGCTACACCTTC. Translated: CASSQANDRGIGYTF.

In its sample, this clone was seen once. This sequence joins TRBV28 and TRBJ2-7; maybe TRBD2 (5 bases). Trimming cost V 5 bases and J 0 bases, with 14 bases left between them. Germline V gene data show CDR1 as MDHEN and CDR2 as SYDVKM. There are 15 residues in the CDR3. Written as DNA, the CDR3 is TGTGCCAGCAGTCCGAGGGTCTTTAGCTCCTACGAGCAGTACTTC. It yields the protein CASSPRVFSSYEQYF.

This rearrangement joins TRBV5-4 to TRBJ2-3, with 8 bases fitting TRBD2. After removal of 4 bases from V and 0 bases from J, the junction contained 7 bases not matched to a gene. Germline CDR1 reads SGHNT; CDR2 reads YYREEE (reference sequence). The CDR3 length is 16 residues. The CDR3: CASSIDGTRSTDTQYF. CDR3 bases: TGTGCCAGCAGCATCGACGGGACTAGAAGCACAGATACGCAGTATTTT.

The CDR3 region has the DNA TGTGCCAGCAGCTTGAGTAGCGGGAGGGGAGAGACCCAGTACTTC. Amino acid sequence: CASSLSSGRGETQYF. The chain employs TRBV11-3 and TRBJ2-5, with 11 bases lining up with TRBD2. The CDR3 covers 15 residues. Germline-derived CDR1 and CDR2 are SGHNT and YENEEA. With V trimmed by 3 bases and J by 4 bases, 4 bases remained unmatched.

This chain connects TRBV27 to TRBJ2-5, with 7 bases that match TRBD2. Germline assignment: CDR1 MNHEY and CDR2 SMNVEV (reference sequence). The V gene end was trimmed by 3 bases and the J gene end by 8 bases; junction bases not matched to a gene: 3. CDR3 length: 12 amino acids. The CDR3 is CASSFPSGTQYF. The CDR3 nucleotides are TGTGCCAGCAGTTTCCCTAGCGGAACCCAGTACTTC.

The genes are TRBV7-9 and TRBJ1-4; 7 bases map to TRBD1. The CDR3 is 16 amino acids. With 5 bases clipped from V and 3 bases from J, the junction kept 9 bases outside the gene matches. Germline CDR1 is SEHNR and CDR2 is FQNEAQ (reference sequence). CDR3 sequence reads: CASSENSGGPNEKLFF. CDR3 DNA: TGTGCCAGCAGCGAAAACTCAGGGGGGCCTAATGAAAAACTGTTTTTT. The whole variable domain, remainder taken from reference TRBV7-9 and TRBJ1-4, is DTGVSQNPRHKITKRGQNVTFRCDPISEHNRLYWYRQTLGQGPEFLTYFQNEAQLEKSRLLSDRFSAERPKGSFSTLEIQRTEQGDSAMYLCASSENSGGPNEKLFFGSGTQLSVL.

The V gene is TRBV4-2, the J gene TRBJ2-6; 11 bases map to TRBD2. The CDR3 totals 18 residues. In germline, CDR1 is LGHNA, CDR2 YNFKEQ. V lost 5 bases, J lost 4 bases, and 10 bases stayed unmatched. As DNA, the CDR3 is TGTGCCAGCAGCTCCCGGGTAGCGGGAGGGACCGGGGCCAACGTCCTGACTTTC. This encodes CASSSRVAGGTGANVLTF.

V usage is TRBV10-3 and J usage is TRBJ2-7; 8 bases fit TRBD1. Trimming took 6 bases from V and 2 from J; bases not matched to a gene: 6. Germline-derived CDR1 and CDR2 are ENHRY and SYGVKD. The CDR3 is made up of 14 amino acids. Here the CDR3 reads CAISPDRGTYEQYF. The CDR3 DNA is TGTGCCATCAGCCCCGACAGGGGAACCTACGAGCAGTACTTC.